What follows are 19 T cell receptor beta chains derived from one specimen sequenced in a study of shared clonotypes between healthy human individuals. Clones were read by immunoSEQ multiplex PCR, and TCRdb kept only the in-frame ones, dropping some. The sample shows about 2.4 million clones, around 90% of them seen only once. Sequencing input: naive CD4+ T cells sorted from blood. Subset indicated: CD45RA+ positively selected. Every receptor here comes from a man younger than 30 in good health.

The chain employs TRBV6-1 and TRBJ2-3, with TRBD2 matching 12 bases. This CDR3 is 16 amino acids long. Trimming removed 5 bases from V and 2 bases from J; junction bases left unmatched: 5. Per the germline V gene, CDR1 is MNHNS and CDR2 is SASEGT. CDR3 sequence (DNA): TGTGCCAGCAGTCAAGGGACTAGCGGGTTCACAGATACGCAGTATTTT. Amino acid sequence: CASSQGTSGFTDTQYF.

The CDR3 here is CASSLGQGNNSPLHF. The CDR3 region has the DNA TGTGCCAGCAGTCTCGGACAGGGGAATAATTCACCCCTCCACTTT. This chain links TRBV2 with TRBJ1-6; TRBD1 agrees at 9 bases. Trimming removed 5 bases from V and 5 bases from J; junction bases left unmatched: 4. The CDR3 totals 15 residues. Germline V gives CDR1 SNHLY, CDR2 FYNNEI.

This chain uses TRBV2 with TRBJ1-1; the match to TRBD1 covers 9 bases. Losses at the gene ends were 6 bases for V and 0 bases for J; bases not matched to a gene: 5. Germline V CDR1 and CDR2: SNHLY, FYNNEI. This CDR3 is 15 amino acids long. CDR3 DNA sequence: TGTGCCAGCAGGACCGGGACAGGGTTGAACACTGAAGCTTTCTTT. Its translation: CASRTGTGLNTEAFF.

The chain links TRBV30 to TRBJ1-4, with 7 positions matching TRBD1. Trimming took 2 bases from V and 6 from J; bases not matched to a gene: 6. The germline gives CDR1 GTSNPN, CDR2 SVGIG (reference sequence). This CDR3 region has 14 residues. CDR3 DNA sequence: TGTGCCTGGAGTCGGGGAGGGGGCGATGAAAAACTGTTTTTT. Its translation: CAWSRGGGDEKLFF.

This clone turned up a few times. The CDR3 DNA follows: TGTGCCAGCAGCTTGGCAGGGGGCACTGAAGCTTTCTTT. Translating it yields CASSLAGGTEAFF. The chain links TRBV11-3 to TRBJ1-1; 7 bases match TRBD1. This CDR3 contains 13 residues. From germline, CDR1 is SGHNT and CDR2 YENEEA. The V segment lost 3 bases and the J segment 4 bases; nucleotides outside the gene matches: 2.

The chain links TRBV7-9 to TRBJ2-1, with 8 bases matching TRBD1. Germline CDR1 is SEHNR and CDR2 is FQNEAQ (reference sequence). This CDR3 contains 13 residues. V lost 5 bases, J lost 6 bases, and 3 bases stayed unmatched. CDR3 sequence reads: CASSLTGGNEQFF. In DNA, the CDR3 is TGTGCCAGCAGCCTTACAGGGGGCAATGAGCAGTTCTTC.

This clone was counted only a few times. The chain links TRBV6-1 to TRBJ2-1; TRBD2 matches at 13 bases. V gave up 4 bases and J gave up 2 bases; unmatched junction bases: 2. Germline V gene lookup returns CDR1 MNHNS and CDR2 SASEGT. The CDR3 spans 16 residues. The CDR3 protein is CASSGGLAGPYNEQFF. As DNA, the CDR3 is TGTGCCAGCAGTGGGGGACTAGCGGGGCCCTACAATGAGCAGTTCTTC.

V and J are TRBV5-4 and TRBJ2-7, with TRBD1 as a possible D gene (6 bases). This CDR3 comprises 14 residues. Trimming stripped 2 bases from V and 3 bases from J, with 12 bases between. CDR1 is SGHNT, CDR2 YYREEE, per germline (reference sequence). The CDR3 DNA sequence: TGTGCCAGCAGCTTTTCCCCGGACAGCTACGAGCAGTACTTC. Translated: CASSFSPDSYEQYF.

As to this clone: Other nucleotide sequences in the sample specify the same CDR3. The genes are TRBV7-9 and TRBJ2-7; D call uncertain. The V and J ends lost 5 bases and 4 bases respectively, with 9 bases between them. This CDR3 spans 12 amino acids. Germline V gene data show CDR1 as SEHNR and CDR2 as FQNEAQ (reference sequence). CDR3 DNA sequence: TGTGCCAGCAGCCTAGACACGTACGAGCAGTACTTC. This gives the protein CASSLDTYEQYF.

The V and J genes are TRBV29-1 and TRBJ1-2; a possible D gene is TRBD1 (6 bases). This CDR3 has 12 residues. V was trimmed by 4 bases and J by 7 bases, leaving 13 bases between them. Germline CDR1 and CDR2: SQVTM and ANQGSEA. CDR3 loop: CSVVWGLGGYTF. CDR3 coding DNA: TGCAGCGTTGTATGGGGGCTGGGTGGCTACACCTTC.

V is TRBV6-5 and J is TRBJ2-5; 7 nucleotides match TRBD1. This CDR3 is built from 14 residues. Germline CDR1 and CDR2: MNHEY and SVGAGI. The trim removed 7 bases at V and 5 bases at J, leaving 10 bases unmatched. The CDR3 loop is CASKGAATGETQYF. CDR3 DNA: TGTGCCAGCAAGGGGGCGGCGACCGGGGAGACCCAGTACTTC.

The J gene is TRBJ2-3, the V gene TRBV19; D is undetermined. The V gene lost 3 bases and the J gene lost 0 bases, with 7 bases spanning the gap. The CDR3 covers 14 residues. Germline V gives CDR1 LNHDA, CDR2 SQIVND (reference sequence). The CDR3 DNA reads as TGTGCCAGTAGTATCCCCGACAGCACAGATACGCAGTATTTT. As protein: CASSIPDSTDTQYF.

The chain uses TRBV6-1 and TRBJ1-2; tentatively, D is TRBD1 (6 bases). Looked up from germline, CDR1 is MNHNS and CDR2 is SASEGT. V was trimmed by 3 bases and J by 8 bases, leaving 13 bases between them. The CDR3 covers 13 residues. The CDR3 sequence: CASSEPTGIGYTF. The CDR3 DNA reads as TGTGCCAGCAGTGAGCCAACAGGGATCGGCTACACCTTC.

V gene TRBV11-3 combines with J gene TRBJ2-5; 10 nucleotides match TRBD1. J gave up 4 bases and V 4 bases, and 3 bases lay outside the gene matches. In germline, CDR1 is SGHNT, CDR2 YENEEA. The CDR3 has 14 amino acids. The CDR3 loop is CASSSGQGVETQYF. CDR3 nucleotide sequence: TGTGCCAGCAGCTCAGGACAGGGGGTAGAGACCCAGTACTTC.

The chain combines TRBV6-1 with TRBJ1-1; D is unclear. With 0 bases removed from V and 1 base from J, the gap between germline ends came to 9 bases. The germline V gene encodes CDR1 MNHNS and CDR2 SASEGT. The CDR3 is 15 residues long. The CDR3 sequence is CASSEARKENTEAFF. CDR3 sequence (DNA): TGTGCCAGCAGTGAAGCGAGGAAGGAGAACACTGAAGCTTTCTTT.

A single count supports this clone. The chain couples TRBV6-5 to TRBJ2-7; 10 bases are a match to TRBD1. The CDR3 contains 15 residues. Germline V gene lookup returns CDR1 MNHEY and CDR2 SVGAGI. Trimming cost V 4 bases and J 2 bases; bases outside gene matches: 5. This CDR3 reads CASSSTGGKAYEQYF. CDR3 DNA: TGTGCCAGCAGTTCGACAGGGGGCAAGGCCTACGAGCAGTACTTC.

In nucleotides, the CDR3 is TGCGCCAGCAGCCAAGCCGGGGGGCGGATGAACACTGAAGCTTTCTTT. Translated: CASSQAGGRMNTEAFF. The rearrangement links TRBV4-1 to TRBJ1-1, with D perhaps TRBD1 (6 bases). CDR1 MGHRA and CDR2 YSYEKL come from the germline V gene. Trimming shortened V by 1 base and J by 0 bases, and 12 bases separated the two germline ends. The CDR3 runs 16 residues.

The rearrangement joins TRBV9 to TRBJ2-1; 9 bases fit TRBD1. The CDR3 has 14 residues. V lost 4 bases, J lost 6 bases, and 5 bases stayed unmatched. Germline V gene sequence: CDR1 SGDLS, CDR2 YYNGEE. This CDR3 is CASSSGQGFNEQFF. CDR3 nucleotide sequence: TGTGCCAGCAGCTCGGGACAGGGCTTCAATGAGCAGTTCTTC.

The genes are TRBV6-6 and TRBJ2-7, with TRBD1 identical over 7 bases. V lost 2 bases to trimming and J lost 4 bases; unmatched junction nucleotides: 11. From germline, CDR1 is MNHNY and CDR2 SVGAGI (reference sequence). The CDR3 is 16 amino acids. CDR3 in amino acids: CASSYPGQASGYEQYF. As DNA, the CDR3 is TGTGCCAGCAGTTACCCCGGACAGGCCTCGGGGTACGAGCAGTACTTC.